The TCR beta chain described here comes from a study of cytomegalovirus exposure and HLA in healthy donors. To note about this clone: The antigen is unknown.

Study-wide results and caveats: When analyzed later, the rates of TCR association showed variation by HLA locus, with DRB1 the most and HLA-C the fewest. Reports described diagnosis of cytomegalovirus status by the classifier as highly specific and sensitive.

A multiplex PCR was run with 60 Vbeta primers and 13 Jbeta primers. As processed by the authors: Among the unique TCR beta chains that a later analysis counted, about 84 million in all, 10 million to 11 million were shared. Clones were sequenced by immunoSEQ multiplex PCR, and TCRdb holds only the in-frame ones, with some missing. Clone size and V and J calls were adopted from that table, with D and trimming inferred from the DNA. The top ten clones hold about 2.7% of a sample with 100,000 to 120,000 clones, about 79% of them seen once. Healthy donors of bone marrow made up the group. This CDR3 contains 13 residues. CDR1 is SGHTA and CDR2 is FQGNSA in the germline V gene. Trimming took off 3 bases at V and 3 bases at J, with 9 bases between the two ends.

V is TRBV7-2 and J is TRBJ2-7; D may be TRBD2 (5 bases). This TCR was recovered from a woman aged 18-35 years in good health and CMV-seronegative. Input material: PBMCs. CDR3 sequence reads: CASSFGVNYEQYV. The CDR3 bases are TGTGCCAGCAGCTTCGGGGTGAACTACGAGCAGTACGTC.